This TCR beta chain was identified in a study of CD8 T cells in Susac syndrome. Study findings and constraints: It was acknowledged in the study that the number of individuals who were included in its TCR sequencing and HLA analysis was relatively small.

The V gene end was trimmed by 6 bases and the J gene end by 7 bases; junction bases not matched to a gene: 8. Germline V gene lookup returns CDR1 MNHEY and CDR2 SMNVEV (reference sequence). The CDR3 totals 13 residues. The RNA, about 0.45 to 1 ug, was put through reverse transcription using random hexamers. TCRdb itself ran the immunoSEQ multiplex PCR reads through MiXCR, one entry per CDR3 protein. The sample records roughly 250,000 distinct CDR3 sequences, 90% to 96% being singletons. A note on this clonotype: Its antigen remains unidentified.

From blood CD8+ and CD4+ T cells, TCR beta sequences were generated. The sequenced sample consisted of CD4+ T cells from PBMCs. The J gene is TRBJ1-2, the V gene TRBV27; 7 bases agree with TRBD1. This receptor was identified in a human donor with Susac syndrome. CDR3: CASRAGRGGGYTF. The CDR3, as DNA: TGTGCCAGCAGGGCCGGCAGGGGGGGTGGCTACACCTTC.